A single sample gave rise to the 23 T cell receptor beta chains below, sequenced in a study of T cells of healthy individuals. TCRdb recomputed calls from the 5' RACE reads with MiXCR, one row per CDR3 protein. The sample has about 82,000 distinct CDR3 sequences, approximately 4.8% seen once; the top ten hold 7.5%. All receptors derive from a female donor in good health.

The table lists this clonotype with many counts. This chain uses TRBV3-1 with TRBJ2-1; D gene ambiguous. Trimming removed 0 bases at V and 3 bases at J, with 6 bases between. The CDR3 loop spans 14 amino acids. CDR1 and CDR2 from the germline V gene are LGHDT and YNNKEL (reference sequence). CDR3 DNA sequence: TGTGCCAGCAGCCAAGAAGACGGCTACAATGAGCAGTTCTTC. Translating gives CASSQEDGYNEQFF.

This clonotype came up many times. The chain uses TRBV5-1 and TRBJ1-2, with 7 bases that match TRBD1. Germline CDR1 is SGHRS and CDR2 is YFSETQ. This CDR3 is 16 amino acids long. V shed 5 bases and J 1 base; nucleotides not matched to a gene: 11. As DNA, the CDR3 is TGCGCCAGCAGTCCAGGGGATCACAGGGGTAACTATGGCTACACCTTC. Translation: CASSPGDHRGNYGYTF.

In its sample, this clonotype was seen many times. The chain couples TRBV29-1 to TRBJ2-1, with D possibly matching TRBD1 (5 bases). From germline, CDR1 is SQVTM and CDR2 ANQGSEA. Deletions cut 6 bases from V and 3 bases from J, with 9 bases between. CDR3 length equals 12 residues. The CDR3 spells CSVRQNYNEQFF. DNA for the CDR3: TGCAGCGTCCGACAGAACTACAATGAGCAGTTCTTC.

This clonotype was counted at least ten times. This chain connects TRBV2 to TRBJ2-1, with 8 bases matching TRBD2. Germline values: CDR1 SNHLY, CDR2 FYNNEI. The length of the CDR3 is 14 residues. Trimming removed 11 bases from V and 2 bases from J; junction bases left unmatched: 8. CDR3: CAQRGGEPYNEQFF. CDR3 in DNA: TGTGCCCAACGGGGGGGGGAGCCCTACAATGAGCAGTTCTTC.

This chain uses TRBV7-3 with TRBJ2-1; perhaps D is TRBD1 or TRBD2 (6 bases each). Trimming pared 5 bases from V and 4 bases from J, leaving 15 bases between. CDR1 is SGHTA and CDR2 is FQGTGA in the germline V gene. The CDR3 sequence is 15 residues long. CDR3 protein: CASSPEEGGYNEQFF. The DNA for the CDR3 is TGTGCCAGCAGCCCGGAAGAGGGGGGATACAATGAGCAGTTCTTC.

This clonotype has at least ten counts. This chain uses TRBV6-2 or TRBV6-3 with TRBJ1-6, with 7 bases that match TRBD1. V lost 5 bases and J lost 5; bases outside the gene matches: 6. The CDR3 has 15 amino acids. Germline V gives CDR1 MNHEY, CDR2 SVGEGT. The CDR3 sequence: CASSPRTGNNSPLHF. CDR3 coding DNA: TGTGCCAGCAGTCCGCGGACAGGCAATAATTCACCCCTCCACTTT.

A remark on this clonotype: A much larger clone differs by one base, so this may be a read error. The CDR3 DNA sequence: TGTGCCAGCAGCTTTGAGAATCAGCCCCAGCATTTT. It codes for CASSFENQPQHF. V is TRBV5-4 and J is TRBJ1-5; no definite D call. The V end was cut by 2 bases, the J end by 4 bases, with 4 bases between. CDR1 and CDR2 from the germline V gene are SGHNT and YYREEE (reference sequence). The CDR3 contains 12 residues.

This clonotype was picked up a small number of times. The chain carries TRBV28 and TRBJ2-1; D remains ambiguous. The CDR3 runs to 13 residues. Germline CDR1 is MDHEN and CDR2 is SYDVKM. With 7 bases removed from V and 2 bases from J, the gap between germline ends came to 9 bases. Here the CDR3 DNA reads TGTGCCAGCACCCGGATCCCCTACAATGAGCAGTTCTTC. Its translation is CASTRIPYNEQFF.

The chain is built from TRBV28 and TRBJ2-1, with D tentatively TRBD1 or TRBD2 (6 bases each). Germline CDR1 reads MDHEN; CDR2 reads SYDVKM. This CDR3 is 14 amino acids long. The germline V and J ends were trimmed by 1 base and 9 bases, with 13 bases remaining between them. CDR3 DNA: TGTGCCAGCAGTTTATTGGGGGGCTGGGGTGAGCAGTTCTTC. It is translated as CASSLLGGWGEQFF.

The gene calls are TRBV28 and TRBJ1-1, with D perhaps matching TRBD1 (5 bases). Trimming took off 5 bases at V and 0 bases at J, with 10 bases between the two ends. This CDR3 contains 14 residues. Germline V gene sequence: CDR1 MDHEN, CDR2 SYDVKM. The CDR3 protein is CASSGAAMNTEAFF. The CDR3, as DNA: TGTGCCAGCAGTGGGGCAGCCATGAACACTGAAGCTTTCTTT.

There are many counts of this clonotype. The chain carries TRBV10-2 and TRBJ2-5, with 8 bases aligning to TRBD1. J gave up 4 bases and V 4 bases, and 8 bases lay outside the gene matches. This CDR3 has 15 residues. Germline-derived CDR1 and CDR2 are WSHSY and SAAADI. CDR3 in amino acids: CASSVADRVLETQYF. CDR3 in DNA: TGCGCCAGCAGTGTTGCGGACAGGGTTTTAGAGACCCAGTACTTC.

This clonotype appeared many times. This sequence joins TRBV18 and TRBJ2-5; D uncertain. The CDR3 has 15 amino acids. In germline, CDR1 is KGHSH, CDR2 LQKENI. The V end lost 6 bases, the J end lost 3 bases, and 17 bases lay between the germline ends. CDR3 sequence (DNA): TGTGCCAGCTCCCCCCGAATGACGGCCGAAGAGACCCAGTACTTC. This gives the protein CASSPRMTAEETQYF.

The V gene is TRBV11-2, the J gene TRBJ2-3, with D possibly TRBD2 on 5 matching bases. CDR3 size: 14 residues. V shed 4 bases and J shed 3 bases, with 11 bases lying between them. Germline loops: CDR1 SGHAT, CDR2 FQNNGV. This CDR3 reads CASSWKRTTDTQYF. As DNA, the CDR3 is TGTGCCAGCAGCTGGAAGCGGACGACAGATACGCAGTATTTT.

The V and J genes are TRBV20-1 and TRBJ2-3, with 10 nucleotides matching TRBD2. This CDR3 contains 15 residues. J gave up 4 bases and V 3 bases, and 7 bases lay outside the gene matches. The V gene's germline CDR1 is DFQATT and CDR2 SNEGSKA (reference sequence). The CDR3 loop is CSARGSGRIADTQYF. For the CDR3, the DNA is TGCAGTGCTAGGGGTAGCGGGAGGATCGCAGATACGCAGTATTTT.

V gene TRBV19 combines with J gene TRBJ1-2; the D gene is possibly TRBD1 (6 bases). Trimming stripped 6 bases from V and 0 bases from J, with 17 bases between. Looked up from germline, CDR1 is LNHDA and CDR2 is SQIVND (reference sequence). The CDR3 runs 16 residues. The CDR3 bases are TGTGCCAGTAGGGGCCCGGCAGGGGCCTCTAACTATGGCTACACCTTC. It encodes CASRGPAGASNYGYTF. Full variable domain (missing parts from reference TRBV19 and TRBJ1-2): DGGITQSPKYLFRKEGQNVTLSCEQNLNHDAMYWYRQDPGQGLRLIYYSQIVNDFQKGDIAEGYSVSREKKESFPLTVTSAQKNPTAFYLCASRGPAGASNYGYTFGSGTRLTVV.

On this clonotype: The junction shows a germline mismatch at one end, possibly a read error. The V gene is TRBV2, the J gene TRBJ2-3; 7 bases fit TRBD1. The CDR3 is 14 amino acids. Germline CDR1 SNHLY, CDR2 FYNNEI. The CDR3 loop reads CASSAVGGTDTQYF. The DNA of the CDR3 is TGTGCCAGCAGTGCGGTAGGGGGCACCGATACGCAGTATTTT. Full variable domain (rest looked up from reference TRBV2 and TRBJ2-3): EPEVTQTPSHQVTQMGQEVILRCVPISNHLYFYWYRQILGQKVEFLVSFYNNEISEKSEIFDDQFSVERPDGSNFTLKIRSTKLEDSAMYFCASSAVGGTDTQYFGPGTRLTVL.

This clonotype is categorized as medium-sized. The rearrangement joins TRBV28 to TRBJ2-1; TRBD1 might be the D (5 bases). The germline gives CDR1 MDHEN, CDR2 SYDVKM. This CDR3 has 13 residues. The V end was cut by 2 bases, the J end by 8 bases, with 10 bases between. The CDR3 sequence: CASSLGAPDEQFF. DNA of the CDR3: TGTGCCAGCAGTTTAGGGGCCCCGGATGAGCAGTTCTTC.

This clonotype was seen at least ten times. This chain's CDR3 is CASSYAGGGADTQYF. In DNA, the CDR3 is TGTGCCAGCAGTTACGCGGGAGGTGGGGCAGATACGCAGTATTTT. The chain uses TRBV6-6 and TRBJ2-3; TRBD2 agrees at 8 bases. In germline, CDR1 is MNHNY, CDR2 SVGAGI (reference sequence). Trimming removed 2 bases from V and 4 bases from J; junction bases left unmatched: 5. This CDR3 spans 15 amino acids.

This clonotype appeared many times. This sequence joins TRBV7-2 and TRBJ2-7, with 8 bases matching TRBD2. After removal of 4 bases from V and 6 bases from J, the junction contained 17 bases not matched to a gene. The CDR3 has 17 amino acids. The germline CDR1 and CDR2 sequences are SGHTA and FQGNSA. The chain's CDR3 is CASSSSGFPLVAREQYF. DNA of the CDR3: TGTGCCAGCAGCTCTAGCGGGTTCCCCTTGGTGGCTCGCGAGCAGTACTTC.

The gene calls are TRBV11-2 and TRBJ2-2; 10 bases are a match to TRBD2. Per the germline V gene, CDR1 is SGHAT and CDR2 is FQNNGV. The length of the CDR3 is 22 residues. Trimming took 2 bases from V and 6 from J; bases not matched to a gene: 24. CDR3 in DNA: TGTGCCAGCAGCTTATTATCTGGTGGGGCTAGCGGGAGAAGGACCTACGCCGGGGAGCTGTTTTTT. This encodes CASSLLSGGASGRRTYAGELFF.

The rearrangement uses TRBV11-2 and TRBJ2-2; D call uncertain. The germline V gene has CDR1 SGHAT and CDR2 FQNNGV. This CDR3 is built from 15 residues. V lost 7 bases and J lost 1, with 13 bases in between. CDR3 nucleotide sequence: TGTGCCAGCACCCCCATGTTAGGGAACACCGGGGAGCTGTTTTTT. This encodes CASTPMLGNTGELFF.

This clonotype was picked up many times. This CDR3 is CASSGDHHNEQFF. The CDR3 bases are TGTGCCAGCAGCGGAGATCACCACAATGAGCAGTTCTTC. The chain couples TRBV27 to TRBJ2-1; D gene uncertain. The CDR3 covers 13 residues. Germline V gene data show CDR1 as MNHEY and CDR2 as SMNVEV (reference sequence). Trimming shortened V by 6 bases and J by 5 bases, and 11 bases separated the two germline ends.

Comment on this clonotype: Germline and junction disagree at one end, which may indicate a read error. This chain connects TRBV7-9 to TRBJ2-7; the D call may be TRBD1 or TRBD2 (6 bases each). The CDR3 is 14 residues long. Germline-derived CDR1 and CDR2 are SEHNR and FQNEAQ (reference sequence). CDR3 region: CASGLEGGTYEQYF. The CDR3 DNA reads as TGTGCCAGCGGCTTAGAGGGGGGAACCTACGAGCAGTACTTC.